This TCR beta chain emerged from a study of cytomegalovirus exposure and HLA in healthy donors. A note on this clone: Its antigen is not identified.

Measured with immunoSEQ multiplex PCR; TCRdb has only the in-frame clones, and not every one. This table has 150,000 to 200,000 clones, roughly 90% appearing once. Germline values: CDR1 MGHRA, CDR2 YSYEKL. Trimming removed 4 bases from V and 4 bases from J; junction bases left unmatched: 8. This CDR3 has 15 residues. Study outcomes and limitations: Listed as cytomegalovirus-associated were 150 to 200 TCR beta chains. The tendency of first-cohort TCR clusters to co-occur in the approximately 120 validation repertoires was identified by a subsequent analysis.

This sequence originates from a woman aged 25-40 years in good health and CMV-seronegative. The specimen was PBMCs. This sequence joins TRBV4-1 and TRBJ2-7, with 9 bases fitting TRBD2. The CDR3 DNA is TGCGCCAGCAGCCCGAGGGGGACTAGCCCGTACGAGCAGTACTTC. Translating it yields CASSPRGTSPYEQYF.